Each of the 21 T cell receptor beta chains below was sequenced from the same sample in a study of cytomegalovirus exposure and HLA in healthy donors. Repertoires were generated with immunoSEQ multiplex PCR, while TCRdb's copy carries only in-frame clones and drops some. Of some 270,000 clones listed, 65% to 90% are singletons. Sequencing used PBMCs. These receptors all come from a woman aged 18-29 years in good health and CMV-seronegative.

This chain joins TRBV2 and TRBJ1-5; no definite D call. The CDR3 has 14 amino acids. With 8 bases removed from V and 5 bases from J, the gap between germline ends came to 16 bases. Germline CDR1 reads SNHLY; CDR2 reads FYNNEI. The CDR3 nucleotides read TGTGCCAGCCGCGGTTTGAGTATCGATCAGCCCCAGCATTTT. It is translated as CASRGLSIDQPQHF.

A single count supports this clone. The chain combines TRBV4-1 with TRBJ1-1; 9 nucleotides line up with TRBD1. This CDR3 has 14 amino acids. Looked up from germline, CDR1 is MGHRA and CDR2 is YSYEKL. The junction had 2 bases not matched to a gene; V was cut back by 2 bases and J by 4 bases. CDR3 nucleotides: TGCGCCAGCAGCCAATCGACAGGGGGCACTGAAGCTTTCTTT. Amino acid sequence: CASSQSTGGTEAFF.

This clone was detected only a few times. The chain links TRBV4-1 to TRBJ1-2; no clear D. Germline-derived CDR1 and CDR2 are MGHRA and YSYEKL. The V and J ends lost 0 bases and 4 bases respectively, with 9 bases between them. The CDR3 has 14 residues. The CDR3 DNA is TGCGCCAGCAGCCAAGATTTACAGCTCTATGGCTACACCTTC. Translated, it gives CASSQDLQLYGYTF.

There are a few counts of this clone. The rearrangement links TRBV6-5 to TRBJ1-6; TRBD1 might be the D (5 bases). The CDR3 runs 13 residues. Per the germline V gene, CDR1 is MNHEY and CDR2 is SVGAGI. Trimming left V 6 bases short and J 18 bases short, with 21 bases between. CDR3 sequence (DNA): TGTGCCAGCAGCCGGGAGGCCAGGGCCTGGACCCACTTT. Its translation is CASSREARAWTHF.

The chain links TRBV4-1 to TRBJ2-2, with 9 bases aligning to TRBD2. Germline V gives CDR1 MGHRA, CDR2 YSYEKL. The CDR3 contains 19 residues. The V and J ends lost 5 bases and 4 bases, in that order; junction bases with no gene match: 17. Here the CDR3 reads CASSGRGGVAGEFTGELFF. CDR3 nucleotides: TGCGCCAGCAGCGGCCGGGGAGGGGTAGCGGGAGAATTCACCGGGGAGCTGTTTTTT.

The chain joins TRBV4-3 to TRBJ2-3; 9 bases line up with TRBD2. Unmatched junction bases numbered 11, after V lost 4 bases and J lost 3 bases. Germline CDR1 LGHNA, CDR2 YSLEER. The length of the CDR3 is 17 residues. DNA of the CDR3: TGCGCCAGCAGCCTCGGGACTAGCTCGGGGCAAACAGATACGCAGTATTTT. Translating it yields CASSLGTSSGQTDTQYF.

The rearrangement uses TRBV27 and TRBJ1-1; 8 positions match TRBD1. V was clipped by 5 bases and J by 4 bases; unmatched bases: 6. The CDR3 loop spans 14 amino acids. Germline values: CDR1 MNHEY, CDR2 SMNVEV (reference sequence). The chain's CDR3 is CASSQGAVGTEAFF. CDR3 in DNA: TGTGCCAGCAGTCAGGGGGCGGTCGGCACTGAAGCTTTCTTT.

The rearrangement links TRBV30 to TRBJ1-1, with 8 bases fitting TRBD1. Germline CDR1 and CDR2: GTSNPN and SVGIG (reference sequence). J gave up 1 base and V 3 bases, and 10 bases lay outside the gene matches. The CDR3 length is 16 residues. CDR3 nucleotides: TGTGCCTGGAGCACCCTGGACAGGGACGCGAACACTGAAGCTTTCTTT. Protein: CAWSTLDRDANTEAFF.

The chain recombines TRBV5-4 with TRBJ2-7, with 9 bases lining up with TRBD1. J lost 3 bases, V lost 1 base, and 11 bases had no gene match. The germline V gene encodes CDR1 SGHNT and CDR2 YYREEE (reference sequence). The CDR3 sequence is 17 residues long. As DNA, the CDR3 is TGTGCCAGCAGCTTGTCTCGCGCAGGGACAGGGAGCTACGAGCAGTACTTC. This gives the protein CASSLSRAGTGSYEQYF.

The rearrangement links TRBV9 to TRBJ1-1; 8 bases are a match to TRBD1. Trimming removed 3 bases from V and 2 bases from J; junction bases left unmatched: 3. This CDR3 region has 14 residues. Germline-derived CDR1 and CDR2 are SGDLS and YYNGEE. The CDR3 here is CASSGQGRNTEAFF. CDR3 nucleotides: TGTGCCAGCAGCGGACAGGGGCGTAACACTGAAGCTTTCTTT.

The count of this clone is one. The chain has TRBV6-5 and TRBJ2-3; D is undetermined. Trimming cost V 2 bases and J 5 bases, with 8 bases left between them. CDR1 is MNHEY, CDR2 SVGAGI, per germline. This CDR3 is built from 13 residues. This CDR3 is CASSYTIGDTQYF. DNA for the CDR3: TGTGCCAGCAGTTACACGATCGGAGATACGCAGTATTTT.

The chain carries TRBV7-2 and TRBJ2-3, with TRBD2 as a possible D gene (6 bases). CDR3 length: 18 residues. Deletions cut 1 base from V and 6 bases from J, with 23 bases between. Germline CDR1 is SGHTA and CDR2 is FQGNSA. CDR3 DNA sequence: TGTGCCAGCAGCTTAGGACGCGGAGCGGACTATCTTAAGGATACGCAGTATTTT. Protein product: CASSLGRGADYLKDTQYF.

This rearrangement joins TRBV7-9 to TRBJ2-5; TRBD1 matches 7 bases. Germline CDR1 and CDR2: SEHNR and FQNEAQ (reference sequence). Germline trimming cut 3 bases from V and 3 bases from J; bases unmatched to any gene: 1. This CDR3 comprises 13 residues. CDR3 sequence (DNA): TGTGCCAGCAGCTTGACAGGGAAAGAGACCCAGTACTTC. Protein product: CASSLTGKETQYF.

The CDR3 DNA reads TGTGCCAGCAGCCCGACAAATCAGCCCCAGCATTTT. This gives the protein CASSPTNQPQHF. V gene TRBV7-9 combines with J gene TRBJ1-5, with D unresolved. This CDR3 has 12 residues. V lost 5 bases, J lost 4 bases, and 6 bases lay in between. Germline values: CDR1 SEHNR, CDR2 FQNEAQ (reference sequence).

This chain connects TRBV5-1 to TRBJ1-1; no reliable D call. This CDR3 spans 14 amino acids. Trimming shortened V by 0 bases and J by 2 bases, and 8 bases separated the two germline ends. In germline, CDR1 is SGHRS, CDR2 YFSETQ. CDR3: CASSLATGNTEAFF. CDR3 bases: TGCGCCAGCAGCTTGGCCACCGGTAACACTGAAGCTTTCTTT.

The rearrangement joins TRBV6-5 to TRBJ2-6, with 7 bases aligning to TRBD2. Germline CDR1 and CDR2: MNHEY and SVGAGI. The trim removed 4 bases at V and 2 bases at J, leaving 5 bases unmatched. There are 16 residues in the CDR3. Here the CDR3 DNA reads TGTGCCAGCAGTTCCCGGGGGGTAACTGGGGCCAACGTCCTGACTTTC. Its protein product is CASSSRGVTGANVLTF.

The chain recombines TRBV27 with TRBJ2-1; 15 bases are shared with TRBD2. The J segment lost 6 bases and the V segment lost 6 bases, leaving 6 bases of the junction unmatched. The CDR3 is made up of 16 amino acids. Germline V CDR1 and CDR2: MNHEY, SMNVEV (reference sequence). The CDR3 coding sequence is TGTGCCAGCAGCGCCTGGACTAGCGGGGGGGGCAATGAGCAGTTCTTC. This encodes CASSAWTSGGGNEQFF.

The rearrangement joins TRBV29-1 to TRBJ2-1, with TRBD2 identical over 9 bases. With V trimmed by 8 bases and J by 10 bases, 9 bases remained unmatched. The CDR3 runs 12 residues. Germline lookup yields CDR1 SQVTM and CDR2 ANQGSEA. CDR3 in amino acids: CSLYGLAGEQFF. The DNA of the CDR3 is TGCAGCCTCTACGGGCTAGCGGGGGAGCAGTTCTTC.

The V and J genes are TRBV7-8 and TRBJ2-7, with 13 bases aligning to TRBD2. The CDR3 loop spans 16 amino acids. J lost 4 bases, V lost 5 bases, and 8 bases had no gene match. Germline V gene data show CDR1 as SGHVS and CDR2 as FQNEAQ. For the CDR3, the DNA is TGTGCCAGCAGCCCGGGACTAGCGGGATCCCATTACGAGCAGTACTTC. This codes for CASSPGLAGSHYEQYF.

J is TRBJ2-5 and V is TRBV6-5, with TRBD2 matching 8 bases. Germline V gene sequence: CDR1 MNHEY, CDR2 SVGAGI. V trimming: 6 bases; J trimming: 4 bases; junction bases outside the gene matches: 10. This CDR3 contains 15 residues. The CDR3 DNA follows: TGTGCCAGCAGGAGAGCGGGAGTCGGTAGAGAGACCCAGTACTTC. It translates to CASRRAGVGRETQYF.

This sequence joins TRBV30 and TRBJ2-7; tentatively, D is TRBD2 (7 bases). Trimming took off 3 bases at V and 3 bases at J, with 12 bases between the two ends. Germline loops: CDR1 GTSNPN, CDR2 SVGIG (reference sequence). The CDR3 contains 13 residues. The CDR3 reads CAWRAGANYEQYF. In nucleotides, the CDR3 is TGTGCCTGGAGGGCGGGGGCCAACTACGAGCAGTACTTC.